Described below is a single T cell receptor (beta chain) sequence and its context. Antigen specificity is unknown. Scientists made TCR beta libraries using quantitative 5'-RACE with molecular barcodes. Using its own MiXCR run on the 5' RACE reads, TCRdb lists one record per CDR3 protein. In the table there are about 360,000 distinct CDR3 sequences, more than 20% of which are singletons. This record belongs to a study of CD8 T cells in ankylosing spondylitis. General study points: Disease-associated clones were reportedly significantly overrepresented in matched ankylosing spondylitis synovial fluid.

The V end lost 6 bases, the J end lost 5 bases, and 9 bases lay between the germline ends. This CDR3 is 12 amino acids long. Sequences were obtained from blood, either unsorted or a sorted T cell fraction (not recorded which). The chain joins TRBV12-3 or TRBV12-4 to TRBJ2-3; unclear D gene. The source of this sequence is a male donor with ankylosing spondylitis or in good health (not recorded which). The CDR3 here is CASSQTQDTQYF. The CDR3 nucleotides read TGTGCCAGCAGCCAGACCCAAGATACGCAGTATTTT.